The 22 T cell receptor beta chains presented below share a single source sample, sequenced in a study of control samples from healthy donors and cancer patients. Generated by immunoSEQ multiplex PCR, the TCRdb table keeps only in-frame clones and is missing some. The sample includes some 100,000 clones, 85% to 90% seen only once; the top ten take roughly 15%. Sequencing input: blood. The receptors come from a woman aged 45-60 years in good health.

V is TRBV7-2 and J is TRBJ2-1; the D gene could be TRBD1 or TRBD2 (5 bases each). The CDR3 is made up of 15 amino acids. Trimming took 7 bases from V and 6 from J, leaving 19 bases between them. The V gene's germline CDR1 is SGHTA and CDR2 FQGNSA. The CDR3 spells CASTPPGTRINEQFF. The CDR3 DNA reads as TGTGCCAGCACCCCTCCCGGGACCAGAATCAATGAGCAGTTCTTC.

This chain links TRBV4-1 with TRBJ2-7; 7 bases line up with TRBD2. Trimming took 1 base from V and 1 from J; bases not matched to a gene: 7. Germline V lookup: CDR1 MGHRA, CDR2 YSYEKL. The CDR3 covers 16 residues. The CDR3 protein is CASSQVHGGTSYEQYF. DNA of the CDR3: TGCGCCAGCAGCCAAGTACACGGGGGGACTTCCTACGAGCAGTACTTC.

V usage is TRBV30 and J usage is TRBJ1-6; D unresolved. CDR1 and CDR2 from the germline V gene are GTSNPN and SVGIG (reference sequence). Trimming took 0 bases from V and 8 from J, leaving 8 bases between them. This CDR3 comprises 13 residues. CDR3 in amino acids: CAWSVPWDSPLHF. CDR3 nucleotides: TGTGCCTGGAGTGTACCGTGGGATTCACCCCTCCACTTT.

A few counts support this clone. The CDR3 is CASRGEKLFF. In nucleotides, the CDR3 is TGCGCCAGCAGGGGAGAAAAACTGTTTTTT. This chain links TRBV5-1 with TRBJ1-4, with D unresolved. Germline V gene lookup returns CDR1 SGHRS and CDR2 YFSETQ. Deletions cut 5 bases from V and 8 bases from J, with 4 bases between. CDR3 length: 10 amino acids.

The chain employs TRBV5-4 and TRBJ1-1; D is undetermined. Trimming pared 6 bases from V and 1 base from J, leaving 7 bases between. This CDR3 is built from 12 residues. Germline V gene lookup returns CDR1 SGHNT and CDR2 YYREEE (reference sequence). This CDR3 is CASIAGNTEAFF. The CDR3 DNA follows: TGTGCCAGCATTGCGGGGAACACTGAAGCTTTCTTT.

V gene TRBV20-1 combines with J gene TRBJ2-1, with D uncertain. Germline CDR1 is DFQATT and CDR2 is SNEGSKA (reference sequence). There are 14 residues in the CDR3. Trimming took 3 bases from V and 9 from J, leaving 18 bases between them. CDR3 DNA: TGCAGTGCTAGTAAGAGCTGGGAAACTGTTGAGCAGTTCTTC. The encoded protein is CSASKSWETVEQFF.

The chain links TRBV4-1 to TRBJ2-2; TRBD1 is a possible D gene (6 bases). Trimming shortened V by 5 bases and J by 3 bases, and 13 bases separated the two germline ends. The CDR3 is 15 residues long. Germline CDR1 is MGHRA and CDR2 is YSYEKL. CDR3 sequence: CASSARDTYTGELFF. CDR3 DNA sequence: TGCGCCAGCAGCGCCCGGGACACCTACACCGGGGAGCTGTTTTTT.

This rearrangement joins TRBV5-6 to TRBJ1-2; 7 bases align to TRBD1. Germline V lookup: CDR1 SGHDT, CDR2 YYEEEE. This CDR3 has 18 amino acids. Trimming at V came to 7 bases and at J to 4 bases, leaving 22 bases not matched to a gene. The CDR3 loop is CASHQNRKTGWVGYGYTF. In nucleotides, the CDR3 is TGTGCCAGCCACCAAAACAGGAAGACAGGGTGGGTCGGCTATGGCTACACCTTC.

The genes are TRBV19 and TRBJ1-1; D perhaps matches TRBD1 (5 bases). The CDR3 contains 13 residues. The V end lost 3 bases, the J end lost 0 bases, and 5 bases lay between the germline ends. CDR1 and CDR2 from the germline V gene are LNHDA and SQIVND (reference sequence). The CDR3 sequence: CASSMTVNTEAFF. The CDR3 DNA reads as TGTGCCAGTAGTATGACAGTGAACACTGAAGCTTTCTTT.

CDR3 sequence: CSVLHLEQFF. The CDR3 nucleotides read TGCAGCGTTCTACATCTTGAGCAGTTCTTC. The chain is built from TRBV29-1 and TRBJ2-1; D remains ambiguous. Germline V gives CDR1 SQVTM, CDR2 ANQGSEA. This CDR3 region has 10 residues. Trimming cost V 5 bases and J 9 bases, with 8 bases left between them.

The chain carries TRBV6-2 or TRBV6-3 and TRBJ2-1, with 7 positions matching TRBD2. Germline V gene sequence: CDR1 MNHEY, CDR2 SVGEGT. The CDR3 length is 14 residues. Losses at the gene ends were 5 bases for V and 10 bases for J; bases not matched to a gene: 11. This CDR3 is CASSNGRARGEQFF. Here the CDR3 DNA reads TGTGCCAGCAGTAATGGGAGGGCCCGAGGGGAGCAGTTCTTC.

This clone has only a few counts. The sample carries other DNA sequences with the same CDR3. The chain carries TRBV11-2 and TRBJ2-7, with 7 bases identical to TRBD2. Germline CDR1 is SGHAT and CDR2 is FQNNGV. There are 14 residues in the CDR3. Germline trimming cut 0 bases from V and 4 bases from J; bases unmatched to any gene: 3. The CDR3 here is CASSLERGTYEQYF. CDR3 sequence (DNA): TGTGCCAGCAGCTTAGAGCGGGGGACTTACGAGCAGTACTTC.

This chain joins TRBV3-1 (or the pseudogene TRBV3-2) and TRBJ1-3, with no clear D. CDR3 length: 15 amino acids. V was clipped by 6 bases and J by 2 bases, with 14 bases between them. Germline V gene sequence: CDR1 LGHDT, CDR2 YNNKEL (reference sequence). The CDR3 nucleotides are TGTGCCAGCAGTCTAGACCGGTCTACTGGAAACACCATATATTTT. Translating gives CASSLDRSTGNTIYF.

This chain joins TRBV29-1 and TRBJ2-2; 8 positions agree with TRBD1. Germline CDR1 SQVTM, CDR2 ANQGSEA. This CDR3 is built from 13 residues. V was pared by 6 bases and J by 0 bases, with 0 bases of the junction left unmatched. CDR3 sequence (DNA): TGCAGCGTACAGGGGGCGAACACCGGGGAGCTGTTTTTT. It encodes CSVQGANTGELFF.

The chain is built from TRBV18 and TRBJ2-7; the D gene is possibly TRBD2 (5 bases). The CDR3 totals 15 residues. V lost 3 bases and J lost 0, with 12 bases in between. The V gene's germline CDR1 is KGHSH and CDR2 LQKENI. In nucleotides, the CDR3 is TGTGCCAGCTCACCGCTTACTAGTAACTCCTACGAGCAGTACTTC. It specifies CASSPLTSNSYEQYF.

This clone has just one count. The rearrangement uses TRBV5-6 and TRBJ1-2, with TRBD1 as a possible D gene (6 bases). With 0 bases removed from V and 4 bases from J, the gap between germline ends came to 13 bases. The CDR3 runs to 15 residues. Germline-derived CDR1 and CDR2 are SGHDT and YYEEEE. CDR3 bases: TGTGCCAGCAGCTTGGGGGTGGGGGCCGCCTATGGCTACACCTTC. Residues: CASSLGVGAAYGYTF.

J is TRBJ2-3 and V is TRBV18; D ambiguous. V was cut by 3 bases and J by 0 bases, with 13 bases left in between. CDR3 length: 16 amino acids. Per the germline V gene, CDR1 is KGHSH and CDR2 is LQKENI. CDR3 residues: CASSPLTPGSTDTQYF. The CDR3 bases are TGTGCCAGCTCACCTTTGACACCTGGTAGCACAGATACGCAGTATTTT.

This clone occurred once. The rearrangement uses TRBV7-9 and TRBJ2-1; 14 nucleotides agree with TRBD2. Looked up from germline, CDR1 is SEHNR and CDR2 is FQNEAQ (reference sequence). This CDR3 region has 16 residues. With V trimmed by 4 bases and J by 4 bases, 3 bases remained unmatched. The CDR3 spells CASSYWTSGRYNEQFF. The CDR3 DNA follows: TGTGCCAGCAGCTATTGGACTAGCGGGAGGTACAATGAGCAGTTCTTC.

The chain combines TRBV28 with TRBJ1-4; 7 bases agree with TRBD1. After removal of 10 bases from V and 5 bases from J, the junction contained 7 bases not matched to a gene. Germline V CDR1 and CDR2: MDHEN, SYDVKM. This CDR3 comprises 13 residues. The CDR3 DNA reads TGTGCCATCCACGACAGGGTGAATGAAAAACTGTTTTTT. The encoded protein is CAIHDRVNEKLFF. Full variable domain (rest looked up from reference TRBV28 and TRBJ1-4): DVKVTQSSRYLVKRTGEKVFLECVQDMDHENMFWYRQDPGLGLRLIYFSYDVKMKEKGDIPEGYSVSREKKERFSLILESASTNQTSMYLCAIHDRVNEKLFFGSGTQLSVL.

This clone has more than one count but fewer than ten. The genes are TRBV19 and TRBJ1-5; the match to TRBD1 covers 10 bases. There are 17 residues in the CDR3. With V trimmed by 5 bases and J by 8 bases, 15 bases remained unmatched. Germline values: CDR1 LNHDA, CDR2 SQIVND (reference sequence). As DNA, the CDR3 is TGTGCCAGTAGTGTCCAAATTAAGACAGGGGGCGGGGAGCCCCAGCATTTT. It yields the protein CASSVQIKTGGGEPQHF.

This chain joins TRBV10-1 and TRBJ2-1; TRBD2 matches at 14 bases. The length of the CDR3 is 18 residues. The V segment lost 2 bases and the J segment 5 bases; nucleotides outside the gene matches: 8. Per germline, CDR1 WNHNN and CDR2 SYGVQD (reference sequence). The CDR3 DNA is TGCGCCAGCAGTGAGGGAAAGATGGGACTAGCGGGGGACAATGAGCAGTTCTTC. Amino acid sequence: CASSEGKMGLAGDNEQFF.

This clone appeared a single time. The chain carries TRBV11-2 and TRBJ2-1, with D possibly matching TRBD2 (6 bases). CDR3 length: 15 amino acids. Germline V gene lookup returns CDR1 SGHAT and CDR2 FQNNGV. V dropped 8 bases and J dropped 2 bases, with 16 bases sitting between them. The CDR3 sequence is CASGLWGEPYNEQFF. The DNA of the CDR3 is TGTGCCAGCGGTCTTTGGGGGGAACCCTACAATGAGCAGTTCTTC.